Described below is a single T cell receptor beta chain sequence and its context. As yet, its antigen is unknown. This specimen belongs to a study of T-cell memory formation after mild COVID-19. Findings and limits, study-wide: Certain responding clones were present in pre-infection memory, suggesting participation of cross-reactive memory. CD4+ clones that contracted lay mainly in CM and EM; CD8+ ones lay in EMRA. Clones contracting across day 15 to 85 had a balanced CD4/CD8 profile; later expanding clones leaned CD4+.

5'RACE primed from the constant segment yielded TCR alpha and TCR beta cDNA libraries bearing sample barcodes and UMIs. TCRdb passed the 5' RACE reads through MiXCR, listing each CDR3 protein once. The profile covers about 130,000 distinct CDR3 sequences, with 15% to 20% appearing a single time and approximately 5.2% taken by the ten largest. Source material: PBMCs or a T cell subset sorted from them (not recorded which). The receptor was isolated from a man younger than 35 who had mild COVID-19 (a few samples of this study predate the infection). Cell type and time point are not known.

The CDR3 loop is CAIQQGYEQYF. CDR3 nucleotide sequence: TGTGCCATACAACAGGGCTACGAGCAGTACTTC. The rearrangement joins TRBV2 to TRBJ2-7; TRBD1 is a possible D gene (6 bases). The V gene lost 10 bases and the J gene lost 3 bases, with 10 bases spanning the gap. The CDR3 is 11 amino acids. Germline values: CDR1 SNHLY, CDR2 FYNNEI.